Each of the 2 T cell receptor beta chains below was sequenced from the same sample in a study of T cell clonality in common variable immunodeficiency. Their specific antigens are unknown. TCRdb keeps only in-frame clones here, not all; method: immunoSEQ multiplex PCR. This repertoire holds some 14,000 clones, and none appear only once. Study results and caveats: Reportedly, TCR beta sequences from common variable immunodeficiency showed fewer deletions and N-nucleotide insertions.

Sequencing was performed on peripheral blood mononuclear cells. Receptors were obtained from a human donor with common variable immunodeficiency.

This clone was detected a few times. The read ends 3 residues before the CDR3 terminus; that terminus is restored from the germline J gene. J is TRBJ2-7 and V is TRBV5-1; 8 nucleotides line up with TRBD1. The V gene end was trimmed by 4 bases and the J gene end by 1 base; junction bases not matched to a gene: 7. CDR1 and CDR2 (germline): SGHRS, YFSETQ. The CDR3 has 15 amino acids. CDR3: CASSQDRGPSYEQYF. CDR3 bases read: TGCGCCAGCAGCCAAGACAGGGGACCTTCCTACGAG.

By share, this clone counts as medium-sized (0.01 to 0.1%). The CDR3 extends 3 residues past the end of the read, so its final part is completed from the germline J gene. The rearrangement links TRBV19 to TRBJ2-1, with D maybe TRBD1 (6 bases). Trimming removed 5 bases at V and 8 bases at J, with 10 bases between. The CDR3 spans 12 residues. Per germline, CDR1 LNHDA and CDR2 SQIVND (reference sequence). This CDR3 is CASSGTGHEQFF. The sequenced CDR3 bases are TGTGCCAGTAGTGGAACAGGGCATGAG.